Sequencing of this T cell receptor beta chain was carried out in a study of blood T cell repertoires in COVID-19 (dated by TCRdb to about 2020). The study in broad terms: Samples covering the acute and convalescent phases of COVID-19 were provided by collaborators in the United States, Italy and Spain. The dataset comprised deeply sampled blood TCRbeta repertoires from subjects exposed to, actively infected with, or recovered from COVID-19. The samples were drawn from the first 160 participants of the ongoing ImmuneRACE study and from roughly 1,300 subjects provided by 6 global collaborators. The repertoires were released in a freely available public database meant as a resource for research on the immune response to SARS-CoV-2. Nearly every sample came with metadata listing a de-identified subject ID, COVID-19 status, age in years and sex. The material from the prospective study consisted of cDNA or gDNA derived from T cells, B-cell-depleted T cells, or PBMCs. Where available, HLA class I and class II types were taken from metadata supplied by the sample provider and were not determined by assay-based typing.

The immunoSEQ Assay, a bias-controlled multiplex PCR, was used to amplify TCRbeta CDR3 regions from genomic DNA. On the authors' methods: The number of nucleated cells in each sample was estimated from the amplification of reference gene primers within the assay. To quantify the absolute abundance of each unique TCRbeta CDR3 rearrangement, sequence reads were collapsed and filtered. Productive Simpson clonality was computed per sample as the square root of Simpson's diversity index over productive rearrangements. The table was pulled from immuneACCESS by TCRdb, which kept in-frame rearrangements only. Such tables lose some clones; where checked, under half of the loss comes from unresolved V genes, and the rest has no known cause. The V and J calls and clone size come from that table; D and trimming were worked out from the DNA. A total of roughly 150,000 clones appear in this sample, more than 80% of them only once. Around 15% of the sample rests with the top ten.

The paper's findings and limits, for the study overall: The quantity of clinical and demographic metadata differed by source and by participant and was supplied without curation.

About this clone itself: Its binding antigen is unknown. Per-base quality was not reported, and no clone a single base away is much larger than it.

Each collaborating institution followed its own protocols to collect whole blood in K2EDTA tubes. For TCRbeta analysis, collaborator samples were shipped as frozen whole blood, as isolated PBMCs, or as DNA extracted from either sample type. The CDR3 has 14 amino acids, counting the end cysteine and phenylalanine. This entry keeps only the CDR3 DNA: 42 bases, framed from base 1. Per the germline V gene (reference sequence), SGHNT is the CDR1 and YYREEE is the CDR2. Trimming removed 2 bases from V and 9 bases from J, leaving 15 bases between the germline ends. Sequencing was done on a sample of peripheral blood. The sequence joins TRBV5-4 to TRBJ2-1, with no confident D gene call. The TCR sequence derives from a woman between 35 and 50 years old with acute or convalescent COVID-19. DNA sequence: TGTGCCAGCAGCTTTCCCGCGCGGCCGGGTGAGCAGTTCTTC. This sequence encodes CASSFPARPGEQFF.